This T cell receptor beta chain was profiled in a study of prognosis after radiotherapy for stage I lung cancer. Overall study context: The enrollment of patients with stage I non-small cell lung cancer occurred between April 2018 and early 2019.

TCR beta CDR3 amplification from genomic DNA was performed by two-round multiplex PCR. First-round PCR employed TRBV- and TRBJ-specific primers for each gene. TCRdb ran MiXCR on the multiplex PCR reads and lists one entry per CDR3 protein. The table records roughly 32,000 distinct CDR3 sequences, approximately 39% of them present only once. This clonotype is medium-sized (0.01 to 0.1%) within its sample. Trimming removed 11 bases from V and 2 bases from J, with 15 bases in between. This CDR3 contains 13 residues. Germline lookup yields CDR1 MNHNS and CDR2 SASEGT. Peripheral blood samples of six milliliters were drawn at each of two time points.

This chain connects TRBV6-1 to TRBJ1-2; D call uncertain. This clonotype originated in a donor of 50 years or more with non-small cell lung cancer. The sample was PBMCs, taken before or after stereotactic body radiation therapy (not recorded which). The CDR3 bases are TGTGCCGGGCTAAGCAGCTTAAACTATGGCTACACCTTC. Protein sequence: CAGLSSLNYGYTF.